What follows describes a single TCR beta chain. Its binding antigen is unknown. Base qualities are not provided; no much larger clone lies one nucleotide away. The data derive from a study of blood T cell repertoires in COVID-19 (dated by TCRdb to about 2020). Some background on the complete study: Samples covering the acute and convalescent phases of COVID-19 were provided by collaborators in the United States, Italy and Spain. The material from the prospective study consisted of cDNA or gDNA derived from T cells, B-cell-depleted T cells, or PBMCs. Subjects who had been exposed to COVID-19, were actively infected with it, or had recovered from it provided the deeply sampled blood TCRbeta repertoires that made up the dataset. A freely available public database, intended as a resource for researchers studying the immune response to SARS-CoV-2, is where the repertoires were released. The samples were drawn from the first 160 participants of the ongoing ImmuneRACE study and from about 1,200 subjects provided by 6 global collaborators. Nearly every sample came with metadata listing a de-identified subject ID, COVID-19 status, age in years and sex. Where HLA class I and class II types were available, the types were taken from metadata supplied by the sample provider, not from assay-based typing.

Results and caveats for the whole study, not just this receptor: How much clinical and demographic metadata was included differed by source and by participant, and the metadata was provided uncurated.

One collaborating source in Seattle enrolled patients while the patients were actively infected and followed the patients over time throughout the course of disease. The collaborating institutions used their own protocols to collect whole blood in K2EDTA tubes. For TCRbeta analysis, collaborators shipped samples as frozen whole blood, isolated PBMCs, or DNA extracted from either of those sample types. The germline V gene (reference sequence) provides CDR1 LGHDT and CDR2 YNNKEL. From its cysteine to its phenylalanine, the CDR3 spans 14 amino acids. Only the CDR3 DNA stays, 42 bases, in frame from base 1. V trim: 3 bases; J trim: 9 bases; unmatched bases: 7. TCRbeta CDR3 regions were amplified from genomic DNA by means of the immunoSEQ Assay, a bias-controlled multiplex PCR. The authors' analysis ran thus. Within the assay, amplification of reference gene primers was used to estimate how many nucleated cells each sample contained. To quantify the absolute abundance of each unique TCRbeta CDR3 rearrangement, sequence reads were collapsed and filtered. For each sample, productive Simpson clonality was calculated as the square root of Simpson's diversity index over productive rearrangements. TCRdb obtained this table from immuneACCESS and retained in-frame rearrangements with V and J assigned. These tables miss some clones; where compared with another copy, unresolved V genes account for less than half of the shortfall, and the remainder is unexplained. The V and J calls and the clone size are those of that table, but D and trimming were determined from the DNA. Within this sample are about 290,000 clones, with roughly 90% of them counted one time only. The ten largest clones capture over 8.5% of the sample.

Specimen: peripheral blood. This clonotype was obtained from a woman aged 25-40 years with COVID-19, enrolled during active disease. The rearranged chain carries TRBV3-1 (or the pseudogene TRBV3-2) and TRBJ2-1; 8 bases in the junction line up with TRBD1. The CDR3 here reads CASSHRDRQGEQFF. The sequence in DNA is TGTGCCAGCAGCCACCGGGACAGGCAGGGTGAGCAGTTCTTC.